This entry describes one T cell receptor (beta chain). This sample is part of a study of blood T cell repertoires in COVID-19. This CDR3 spans 13 amino acids. CDR1 is LNHNV and CDR2 is YYDKDF in the germline V gene (reference sequence). With 0 bases removed from V and 7 bases from J, the gap between germline ends came to 10 bases. Original methodology: Using reference gene primer amplification, nucleated cell counts were estimated. Sequencing was performed with immunoSEQ multiplex PCR; in TCRdb, only in-frame clones are kept and a portion is missing. V and J calls and clone size are as listed in that table; D and trimming were resolved from the DNA. The sample yields about 52,000 clones, over 80% seen once.

The origin of this receptor is a man aged 70 or older with active COVID-19. Sample: peripheral blood. The genes are TRBV15 and TRBJ2-7; the D gene is possibly TRBD2 (5 bases). The CDR3 spells CATSRDQTGEQYF. In nucleotides, the CDR3 is TGTGCCACCAGCAGAGATCAGACGGGGGAGCAGTACTTC.